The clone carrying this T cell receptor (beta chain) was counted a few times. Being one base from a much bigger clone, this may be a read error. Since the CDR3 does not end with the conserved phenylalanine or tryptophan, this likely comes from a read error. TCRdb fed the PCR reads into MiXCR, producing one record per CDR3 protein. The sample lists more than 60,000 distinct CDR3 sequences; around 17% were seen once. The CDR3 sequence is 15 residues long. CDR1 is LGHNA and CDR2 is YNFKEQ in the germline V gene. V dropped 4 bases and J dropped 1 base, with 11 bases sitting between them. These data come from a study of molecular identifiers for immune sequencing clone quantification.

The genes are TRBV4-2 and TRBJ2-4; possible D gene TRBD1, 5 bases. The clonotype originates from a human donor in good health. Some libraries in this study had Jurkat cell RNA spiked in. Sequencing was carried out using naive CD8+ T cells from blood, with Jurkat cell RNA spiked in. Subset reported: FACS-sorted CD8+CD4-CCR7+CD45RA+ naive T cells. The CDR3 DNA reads TGTGCCAGCAGCCTACTTGACAGCGCCAAAAACATTCAGTACCTC. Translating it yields CASSLLDSAKNIQYL.